This TCR beta chain was documented in a study of PD-1 blockade in classical Hodgkin lymphoma. Overall study results and limits: At baseline, newly diagnosed patients reportedly showed less TCR diversity than healthy donors.

Remarks on this clone: Its antigen is as yet unknown.

The V end lost 5 bases, the J end lost 6 bases, and 9 bases lay between the germline ends. The germline V gene has CDR1 SEHNR and CDR2 FQNEAQ (reference sequence). The CDR3 runs to 12 residues. Generated by immunoSEQ multiplex PCR, the TCRdb table keeps only in-frame clones and is missing some. This table has around 27,000 clones, more than 80% appearing once. Time point specified: newly diagnosed, previously untreated cHL patient sample. CD4+ T cells were purified from thawed PBMCs by magnetic negative selection. Specimen: CD4+ T cells from blood. The TCR originated in a human donor with classical Hodgkin lymphoma. The chain carries TRBV7-9 and TRBJ2-3; D not resolved. The CDR3 loop reads CASSVGGDTQYF. CDR3 DNA: TGTGCCAGCAGCGTAGGTGGGGATACGCAGTATTTT.